This TCR beta chain comes out of a study of T cell responses to AZD1222 COVID-19 vaccine. CDR1 is MGHRA, CDR2 YSYEKL, per germline. V gave up 4 bases and J gave up 5 bases, with 21 bases separating them. The CDR3 runs 17 residues. Data came from immunoSEQ multiplex PCR; TCRdb stores just in-frame clones and leaves some out. The sample yields around 77,000 clones, around 87% seen once. With respect to this clone: What it recognizes is unknown.

Study-level findings and limits: Repertoire sampling was restricted to post-peak T cell response timepoints.

The input for sequencing was peripheral blood, taken on day 0 of AZD1222 vaccination. The chain is built from TRBV4-1 and TRBJ1-5, with D possibly TRBD1 on 6 matching bases. The source of this sequence is an adult in good health. The CDR3 DNA reads as TGCGCCAGCAGCCCCCCTTCTTCCAGGGGACGTTATCAGCCCCAGCATTTT. Translated: CASSPPSSRGRYQPQHF.